This section outlines one T cell receptor beta chain sequence together with its context. The antigen it recognizes is unknown. Base qualities are not provided; no much larger clone lies one nucleotide away. The collaborating institutions used their own protocols to collect whole blood in K2EDTA tubes. For TCRbeta analysis, collaborators shipped samples as frozen whole blood, isolated PBMCs, or DNA extracted from either of those sample types. The entry originates in a study of blood T cell repertoires in COVID-19 (dated by TCRdb to 2020 to 2022). Study-wide context: Samples covering the acute and convalescent phases of COVID-19 were provided by collaborators in the United States, Italy and Spain. The prospective study material was composed of cDNA or gDNA derived from T cells, B-cell-depleted T cells, or PBMCs. Subjects who had been exposed to COVID-19, were actively infected with it, or had recovered from it provided the deeply sampled blood TCRbeta repertoires that made up the dataset. The repertoires were released in a freely available public database meant as a resource for research on the immune response to SARS-CoV-2. The samples were drawn from two sources: the first 160 participants of the ongoing ImmuneRACE study, and fewer than 1,500 subjects contributed by 6 global collaborators. A de-identified subject ID, COVID-19 status, age in years and sex were almost always included in the sample metadata. HLA class I and class II types, where available, came from metadata supplied by the sample provider rather than from assay-based typing.

Spanning cysteine to phenylalanine, the CDR3 consists of 14 amino acids. The sequence is cut down to CDR3 DNA, 42 bases in frame from base 1. In the germline V gene, CDR1 corresponds to SNHLY and CDR2 to FYNNEI. V gives up 6 bases and J gives up 0 bases, and the segment between their germline ends measures 9 bases. General findings and caveats noted by the study authors: Clinical and demographic metadata were provided uncurated, with the amount varying by source and participant.

TCRbeta CDR3 regions were amplified from genomic DNA by means of the immunoSEQ Assay, a bias-controlled multiplex PCR. Per the source publication's procedure: Nucleated cell counts per sample were estimated from amplification of reference gene primers within the assay. Sequence reads were collapsed and filtered to measure the absolute abundance of every unique TCRbeta CDR3 rearrangement. Productive Simpson clonality was computed per sample as the square root of Simpson's diversity index over productive rearrangements. TCRdb retrieved this table from immuneACCESS and kept in-frame rearrangements only. Not all clones are present; in checked studies, unresolved V genes account for under half, and no reason is known for the remainder. V and J calls plus clone size are reproduced from that table; the DNA served to infer D and trimming. Recorded for this sample are about 94,000 clones; approximately 89% of them occurred a single time. The top ten hold roughly 7.1% of the sample.

The sequence is built from TRBV2 and TRBJ1-3, with the D segment identity uncertain. Sample: peripheral blood. This TCR was sampled from a human donor with acute or convalescent COVID-19. The donor label of this sample is uncertain. The CDR3 here reads CASRLGSSGNTIYF. The nucleotide sequence is given as TGTGCCAGCAGGCTTGGGAGCTCTGGAAACACCATATATTTT.